A single sample gave rise to the 17 T cell receptor beta chains below, sequenced in a study of PD-1 blockade in classical Hodgkin lymphoma. Assay used: immunoSEQ multiplex PCR; TCRdb lists only in-frame clones, some missing. Of around 40,000 clones in the sample, around 80% were seen once. Regarding time point: cycle 4 day 1 (C4D1), after more than five weeks of nivolumab. Brentuximab vedotin exposure varied among the patients, all of whom had relapsed after autologous stem cell transplantation. The sequencing here drew on peripheral blood mononuclear cells (PBMCs), taken before the fourth cycle of nivolumab. The receptors come from a human donor with classical Hodgkin lymphoma.

This chain joins TRBV9 and TRBJ2-3, with 9 bases lining up with TRBD2. This CDR3 is built from 15 residues. Germline assignment: CDR1 SGDLS and CDR2 YYNGEE. V lost 2 bases to trimming and J lost 6 bases; unmatched junction nucleotides: 7. CDR3 DNA sequence: TGTGCCAGCAGCGTTCGCGGGGGGGCCTTCGATACGCAGTATTTT. Its translation is CASSVRGGAFDTQYF.

This clone was seen more than once but under ten times. This sequence joins TRBV7-9 and TRBJ1-2; 7 bases are shared with TRBD1. CDR1 and CDR2 (germline): SEHNR, FQNEAQ (reference sequence). The length of the CDR3 is 15 residues. The V gene end was trimmed by 0 bases and the J gene end by 4 bases; junction bases not matched to a gene: 5. Written as DNA, the CDR3 is TGTGCCAGCAGCTTAGCGGACAGGCGTTCCTATGGCTACACCTTC. Translated, it gives CASSLADRRSYGYTF.

This clone was recorded only once. The chain has TRBV9 and TRBJ2-1; D is perhaps TRBD2 (5 bases). CDR1 is SGDLS and CDR2 is YYNGEE in the germline V gene. The CDR3 consists of 15 residues. Between the trimmed V and J ends, which lost 0 bases and 8 bases, there was a span of 15 bases. CDR3 bases: TGTGCCAGCAGCGTAGTAGGACTTGGTTCCGATGAGCAGTTCTTC. This encodes CASSVVGLGSDEQFF. The full variable domain, its missing parts supplied by reference TRBV9 and TRBJ2-1, is DSGVTQTPKHLITATGQRVTLRCSPRSGDLSVYWYQQSLDQGLQFLIQYYNGEERAKGNILERFSAQQFPDLHSELNLSSLELGDSALYFCASSVVGLGSDEQFFGPGTRLTVL.

The chain employs TRBV7-2 and TRBJ1-5; a possible D gene is TRBD1 (5 bases). CDR3 length: 14 residues. The V gene's germline CDR1 is SGHTA and CDR2 FQGNSA. V dropped 2 bases and J dropped 6 bases, with 11 bases sitting between them. CDR3 nucleotides: TGTGCCAGCAGCTTACTTGCAGGGAGTCAGCCCCAGCATTTT. Residues: CASSLLAGSQPQHF.

CDR3 DNA sequence: TGTGCCAGCAGTTACCCCGGACGTTACGAGCAGTACTTC. It is translated as CASSYPGRYEQYF. The chain is built from TRBV6-5 and TRBJ2-7; D is unclear. Germline V CDR1 and CDR2: MNHEY, SVGAGI. V lost 2 bases and J lost 4, with 9 bases in between. This CDR3 region has 13 residues.

This clone was counted once. The chain links TRBV7-9 to TRBJ1-3; 7 bases fit TRBD1. CDR1 and CDR2 from the germline V gene are SEHNR and FQNEAQ (reference sequence). The V gene end was trimmed by 5 bases and the J gene end by 2 bases; junction bases not matched to a gene: 3. CDR3 size: 14 residues. The CDR3, as DNA: TGTGCCAGCAGCCCGGGGACAGCTGGAAACACCATATATTTT. Its translation: CASSPGTAGNTIYF.

V is TRBV5-5 and J is TRBJ2-7, with 9 bases identical to TRBD1. The CDR3 is 15 amino acids. CDR1 SGHKS and CDR2 YYEKEE come from the germline V gene (reference sequence). V lost 7 bases to trimming and J lost 6 bases; unmatched junction nucleotides: 14. The CDR3 is CASQAWMGQGSEQYF. The DNA of the CDR3 is TGTGCCAGCCAAGCTTGGATGGGACAGGGTAGCGAGCAGTACTTC.

The V and J genes are TRBV12-5 and TRBJ2-7; D is possibly TRBD2 (5 bases). V was clipped by 2 bases and J by 2 bases, with 13 bases between them. Germline V lookup: CDR1 LGHNT, CDR2 FRNRAP. This CDR3 spans 15 amino acids. This CDR3 reads CASGLYRTGTYEQYF. The CDR3 DNA is TGTGCTAGTGGTTTGTACCGGACGGGAACCTACGAGCAGTACTTC.

The rearrangement joins TRBV6-6 to TRBJ2-3, with TRBD2 matching over 7 bases. The V gene's germline CDR1 is MNHNY and CDR2 SVGAGI (reference sequence). The junction had 5 bases not matched to a gene; V was cut back by 7 bases and J by 1 base. The CDR3 extends over 14 amino acids. The CDR3: CASTGSGGTDTQYF. Written as DNA, the CDR3 is TGTGCCAGCACCGGGAGCGGGGGCACAGATACGCAGTATTTT.

The CDR3 nucleotides are TGTGCCAGCAGCTTTTTAGACAGGGGGCTCGATGGCTACACCTTC. It translates to CASSFLDRGLDGYTF. The chain joins TRBV6-1 to TRBJ1-2, with 10 bases aligning to TRBD1. Germline CDR1 reads MNHNS; CDR2 reads SASEGT. This CDR3 comprises 15 residues. The V and J ends lost 6 bases and 6 bases, in that order; junction bases with no gene match: 10.

The J gene is TRBJ1-2, the V gene TRBV30, with TRBD1 identical over 7 bases. Germline V gene lookup returns CDR1 GTSNPN and CDR2 SVGIG (reference sequence). CDR3 length: 15 amino acids. V shed 3 bases and J 1 base; nucleotides not matched to a gene: 8. The CDR3 protein is CAWSAPDRDNYGYTF. CDR3 in DNA: TGTGCCTGGAGCGCTCCCGACAGGGATAACTATGGCTACACCTTC. The full variable domain, with the rest looked up from reference TRBV30 and TRBJ1-2, is SQTIHQWPATLVQPVGSPLSLECTVEGTSNPNLYWYRQAAGRGLQLLFYSVGIGQISSEVPQNLSASRPQDRQFILSSKKLLLSDSGFYLCAWSAPDRDNYGYTFGSGTRLTVV.

The genes are TRBV4-1 and TRBJ1-2; D unresolved. Per germline, CDR1 MGHRA and CDR2 YSYEKL. The CDR3 has 19 residues. Trimming pared 3 bases from V and 1 base from J, leaving 24 bases between. For the CDR3, the DNA is TGCGCCAGCAGCCAGAGAGCAGGAGGCGCCTTTCGTATTAACTATGGCTACACCTTC. Encoded protein: CASSQRAGGAFRINYGYTF.

The chain carries TRBV10-2 and TRBJ1-4; weak D call: TRBD1 (6 bases). Deletions cut 5 bases from V and 8 bases from J, with 18 bases between. CDR3 length: 15 amino acids. Germline loops: CDR1 WSHSY, CDR2 SAAADI. The CDR3 DNA follows: TGCGCCAGCAGTTCCGAGGACAGTGGGTACGAAAAACTGTTTTTT. Amino acid sequence: CASSSEDSGYEKLFF.

This rearrangement joins TRBV4-3 to TRBJ2-1, with D possibly being TRBD1 (6 bases). Looked up from germline, CDR1 is LGHNA and CDR2 is YSLEER. The CDR3 is made up of 17 amino acids. Trimming shortened V by 0 bases and J by 8 bases, and 20 bases separated the two germline ends. The DNA of the CDR3 is TGCGCCAGCAGCCAAGAAAGGGGACAACAAACGGGACATGAGCAGTTCTTC. Translating it yields CASSQERGQQTGHEQFF.

This chain joins TRBV4-3 and TRBJ2-1; 9 bases match TRBD2. Trimming took 4 bases from V and 4 from J; bases not matched to a gene: 8. The CDR3 is 16 residues long. Germline CDR1 and CDR2: LGHNA and YSLEER. In DNA, the CDR3 is TGCGCCAGCAGCCCTCAAGGGCGGGGGGGGTACAATGAGCAGTTCTTC. Encoded protein: CASSPQGRGGYNEQFF.

This clone has more than one count but fewer than ten. The same CDR3 arises from other DNA sequences in this sample as well. This rearrangement joins TRBV4-3 to TRBJ1-2; possible D gene TRBD1, 6 bases. CDR3 length equals 15 residues. V lost 1 base to trimming and J lost 3 bases, with 12 bases between them. Germline CDR1 reads LGHNA; CDR2 reads YSLEER. CDR3 bases: TGCGCCAGCAGCCAAGCCTTACAGGGAGACTATGGCTACACCTTC. This translates into CASSQALQGDYGYTF.

This sequence joins TRBV5-4 and TRBJ2-5; 8 bases match TRBD2. V lost 5 bases, J lost 5 bases, and 8 bases stayed unmatched. The CDR3 has 14 residues. Looked up from germline, CDR1 is SGHNT and CDR2 is YYREEE (reference sequence). The CDR3 spells CASSSPGLGETQYF. CDR3 DNA sequence: TGTGCCAGCAGTTCTCCGGGACTAGGGGAGACCCAGTACTTC. The full variable domain, its missing parts supplied by reference TRBV5-4 and TRBJ2-5, is ETGVTQSPTHLIKTRGQQVTLRCSSQSGHNTVSWYQQALGQGPQFIFQYYREEENGRGNFPPRFSGLQFPNYSSELNVNALELDDSALYLCASSSPGLGETQYFGPGTRLLVL.